One sample yielded the 24 T cell receptor beta chains listed below, sequenced in a study of T cells in Graves' hyperthyroidism and ophthalmopathy. TCR beta CDR3 regions were amplified from RNA transcripts. First-round RT-PCR of the TCR CDR3 relied on the HTBI primer set. TCRdb called the multiplex PCR reads again in MiXCR, with one record for every CDR3 protein. The sample lists 89,000 or so distinct CDR3 sequences; roughly 40% were seen once. Sequencing was done on a sample of peripheral blood or thyroid tissue (not recorded which). All receptors derive from a woman aged 25 to 39 with Graves' hyperthyroidism.

This chain uses TRBV19 with TRBJ1-1; 8 bases match TRBD1. The CDR3 runs to 13 residues. V lost 9 bases, J lost 4 bases, and 7 bases stayed unmatched. Germline V gene data show CDR1 as LNHDA and CDR2 as SQIVND (reference sequence). The chain's CDR3 is CASHRDRSTEAFF. CDR3 sequence (DNA): TGTGCCAGCCATAGGGACAGGTCCACTGAAGCTTTCTTT.

This clonotype was seen at least ten times. V is TRBV12-3 or TRBV12-4 and J is TRBJ2-3, with D possibly being TRBD2 (6 bases). The CDR3 extends over 12 amino acids. With 3 bases removed from V and 9 bases from J, the gap between germline ends came to 10 bases. In DNA, the CDR3 is TGTGCCAGCAGTTTTATGGGGAGGACGCAGTATTTT. This sequence encodes CASSFMGRTQYF.

Remarks on this clonotype: One end of the junction fails to match germline, which may point to a read error. The chain carries TRBV19 and TRBJ1-1; 8 positions agree with TRBD1. CDR3 size: 20 residues. Per the germline V gene, CDR1 is LNHDA and CDR2 is SQIVND (reference sequence). DNA of the CDR3: TGTGCCGGTAGTCCTCGGAATGGACAGGGCCACGGGAGGCTGAACACTGAAGCTTTCTTT. Translation gives CAGSPRNGQGHGRLNTEAFF.

This clonotype was recorded many times. This chain links TRBV7-9 with TRBJ2-7, with D uncertain. Germline loops: CDR1 SEHNR, CDR2 FQNEAQ (reference sequence). The CDR3 is 15 amino acids. V was cut by 2 bases and J by 1 base, with 12 bases left in between. The CDR3 spells CASSLREDGSYEQYF. CDR3 DNA sequence: TGTGCCAGCAGCTTACGCGAGGACGGATCCTACGAGCAGTACTTC.

Points on this clonotype: A much larger clone is a single base away; this may be a read error. This chain links TRBV27 with TRBJ1-2, with TRBD1 identical over 7 bases. The CDR3 sequence is 14 residues long. CDR1 MNHEY and CDR2 SMNVEV come from the germline V gene (reference sequence). In DNA, the CDR3 is TGTGCCCGCGCCGGTGACAGGGATCGGAATGGCAACACCTTC. Amino acid sequence: CARAGDRDRNGNTF.

This clonotype has ten or more counts. This rearrangement joins TRBV27 to TRBJ1-2; D is undetermined. CDR1 is MNHEY and CDR2 is SMNVEV in the germline V gene (reference sequence). The CDR3 has 14 amino acids. V was shortened by 5 bases and J by 2 bases, with 12 bases between the two germline ends. The CDR3: CASSPKDNNYGYTF. For the CDR3, the DNA is TGTGCCAGCAGTCCAAAAGACAACAACTATGGCTACACCTTC.

The V and J genes are TRBV7-8 and TRBJ2-7; 13 nucleotides match TRBD2. With V trimmed by 6 bases and J by 8 bases, 4 bases remained unmatched. Germline CDR1 and CDR2: SGHVS and FQNEAQ. The CDR3 runs 13 residues. CDR3 nucleotides: TGTGCCAGCAGAGGGACTAGCGGGAACCAGCAGTACTTC. Residues: CASRGTSGNQQYF. Full variable domain (outside the CDR3, taken from reference TRBV7-8 and TRBJ2-7): GAGVSQSPRYKVAKRGQDVALRCDPISGHVSLFWYQQALGQGPEFLTYFQNEAQLDKSGLPSDRFFAERPEGSVSTLKIQRTQQEDSAVYLCASRGTSGNQQYFGPGTRLTVT.

This clonotype was counted at least ten times. The rearrangement links TRBV19 to TRBJ1-1, with TRBD1 identical over 7 bases. V was clipped by 5 bases and J by 4 bases; unmatched bases: 7. Germline CDR1 is LNHDA and CDR2 is SQIVND (reference sequence). The length of the CDR3 is 14 residues. The chain's CDR3 is CASSPGQWRTEAFF. The CDR3 coding sequence is TGTGCCAGTAGTCCGGGACAGTGGCGCACTGAAGCTTTCTTT.

This clonotype was observed once. The chain couples TRBV4-2 to TRBJ2-7, with TRBD2 identical over 10 bases. The CDR3 length is 14 residues. V lost 0 bases, J lost 12 bases, and 8 bases stayed unmatched. CDR1 is LGHNA and CDR2 is YNFKEQ in the germline V gene. The CDR3 region has the DNA TGTGCCAGCAGCCAAGATAGGGCTAGCGGGAGTCCGTACTTC. It translates to CASSQDRASGSPYF.

This clonotype was seen repeatedly, ten times or more. J is TRBJ1-1 and V is TRBV27, with 9 bases identical to TRBD1. CDR1 and CDR2 from the germline V gene are MNHEY and SMNVEV (reference sequence). The CDR3 has 15 amino acids. V was pared by 4 bases and J by 4 bases, with 7 bases of the junction left unmatched. CDR3 nucleotides: TGTGCCAGCAGTTACACGGGACAGGGCCCCACTGAAGCTTTCTTT. Its translation: CASSYTGQGPTEAFF.

Many counts were recorded for this clonotype. This chain connects TRBV6-5 to TRBJ1-6, with D possibly matching TRBD1 (5 bases). Germline V gives CDR1 MNHEY, CDR2 SVGAGI. The CDR3 has 13 amino acids. Trimming pared 2 bases from V and 14 bases from J, leaving 13 bases between. Written as DNA, the CDR3 is TGTGCCAGCAGTTACGGGGGAGATTTAGCCCTCCACTTT. It translates to CASSYGGDLALHF.

The gene calls are TRBV7-6 and TRBJ2-3; the D is unclear. The CDR3 has 17 residues. The germline V gene encodes CDR1 SGHVS and CDR2 FNYEAQ. V gave up 5 bases and J gave up 4 bases, with 22 bases separating them. CDR3 amino acids: CASSLMVFALGSDTQYF. The CDR3 nucleotides are TGTGCCAGCAGCCTAATGGTCTTTGCGTTAGGCTCAGATACGCAGTATTTT.

The chain links TRBV20-1 to TRBJ2-5; a possible D gene is TRBD2 (6 bases). The CDR3 loop spans 12 amino acids. The V gene lost 3 bases and the J gene lost 4 bases, with 9 bases spanning the gap. CDR1 DFQATT and CDR2 SNEGSKA come from the germline V gene (reference sequence). DNA for the CDR3: TGCAGTGCTAGCGCGGGGACAGAGACCCAGTACTTC. This codes for CSASAGTETQYF.

This clonotype was seen ten or more times. The chain combines TRBV3-1 with TRBJ1-2; D unresolved. Germline V gives CDR1 LGHDT, CDR2 YNNKEL (reference sequence). V lost 4 bases and J lost 5, with 17 bases in between. This CDR3 is 15 amino acids long. CDR3 loop: CASSPEARWSYGYTF. CDR3 DNA: TGTGCCAGCAGCCCCGAGGCACGGTGGAGTTATGGCTACACCTTC.

At least ten counts were recorded for this clonotype. The CDR3 here is CASSLGGTGELFF. CDR3 bases: TGTGCCAGCAGCTTAGGAGGGACCGGGGAGCTGTTTTTT. The V call is TRBV7-2, the J call TRBJ2-2; TRBD2 might be the D (5 bases). The germline V and J ends were trimmed by 1 base and 5 bases, with 5 bases remaining between them. CDR1 and CDR2 (germline): SGHTA, FQGNSA. The length of the CDR3 is 13 residues.

The rearrangement links TRBV27 to TRBJ2-7; 8 positions match TRBD1. Per germline, CDR1 MNHEY and CDR2 SMNVEV (reference sequence). V lost 5 bases and J lost 9; bases outside the gene matches: 18. This CDR3 is 16 amino acids long. The CDR3 region is CASSKHLRDRIRAQYF. The DNA of the CDR3 is TGTGCCAGCAGTAAGCATCTCCGGGACAGGATTCGTGCGCAGTACTTC.

This clonotype was seen many times. V gene TRBV28 combines with J gene TRBJ1-1; D uncertain. The CDR3 consists of 12 residues. The V and J ends lost 1 base and 5 bases respectively, with 5 bases between them. Germline assignment: CDR1 MDHEN and CDR2 SYDVKM. The CDR3 bases are TGTGCCAGCAGTTTATCGAGGACTGAAGCTTTCTTT. Its protein is CASSLSRTEAFF.

This clonotype was recorded at least ten times. This sequence joins TRBV4-1 and TRBJ1-2; a possible D gene is TRBD1 (5 bases). Germline V gene data show CDR1 as MGHRA and CDR2 as YSYEKL. The CDR3 is made up of 17 amino acids. The V end lost 4 bases, the J end lost 2 bases, and 20 bases lay between the germline ends. The CDR3 region has the DNA TGCGCCAGCAGCCGCACCGCGCCGGGGGGAAGGAACTATGGCTACACCTTC. Translated, it gives CASSRTAPGGRNYGYTF.

The chain has TRBV7-9 and TRBJ1-2; 7 bases line up with TRBD1. The CDR3 has 13 amino acids. CDR1 and CDR2 (germline): SEHNR, FQNEAQ (reference sequence). With V trimmed by 5 bases and J by 8 bases, 8 bases remained unmatched. This CDR3 reads CASSGTARRGYTF. The CDR3 nucleotides read TGTGCCAGCAGCGGGACAGCCCGCCGGGGCTACACCTTC.

This rearrangement joins TRBV6-2 or TRBV6-3 to TRBJ2-7; 9 nucleotides line up with TRBD2. CDR3 size: 17 residues. V lost 1 base and J lost 2; bases outside the gene matches: 9. CDR1 is MNHEY, CDR2 SVGEGT, per germline. CDR3 region: CASSYWPPAGGPYEQYF. The CDR3 nucleotides read TGTGCCAGCAGTTACTGGCCCCCAGCGGGGGGCCCCTACGAGCAGTACTTC.

The V gene is TRBV7-2, the J gene TRBJ2-5; D unresolved. The CDR3 length is 14 residues. Germline V lookup: CDR1 SGHTA, CDR2 FQGNSA. Trimming cost V 5 bases and J 2 bases, with 12 bases left between them. The chain's CDR3 is CASSTILLQETQYF. The CDR3 region has the DNA TGTGCCAGCAGCACCATACTCCTACAAGAGACCCAGTACTTC.

This clonotype showed up many times. The rearrangement links TRBV19 to TRBJ2-5; D unclear. There are 11 residues in the CDR3. Germline CDR1 is LNHDA and CDR2 is SQIVND (reference sequence). V gave up 6 bases and J gave up 1 base, with 3 bases separating them. The DNA for the CDR3 is TGTGCCAGTAGCCGCCAAGAGACCCAGTACTTC. Protein sequence: CASSRQETQYF.

This chain joins TRBV27 and TRBJ2-7, with TRBD2 matching over 10 bases. The CDR3 covers 15 residues. Germline assignment: CDR1 MNHEY and CDR2 SMNVEV (reference sequence). The V gene end was trimmed by 7 bases and the J gene end by 2 bases; junction bases not matched to a gene: 8. CDR3: CASIDLAGDPYEQYF. The CDR3 DNA follows: TGTGCCAGCATCGATCTAGCGGGGGACCCCTACGAGCAGTACTTC.

This chain uses TRBV2 with TRBJ2-6; TRBD1 matches at 9 bases. CDR3 length: 16 residues. Germline trimming cut 1 base from V and 2 bases from J; bases unmatched to any gene: 0. Looked up from germline, CDR1 is SNHLY and CDR2 is FYNNEI. Here the CDR3 reads CASSEDRGPGANVLTF. The CDR3 bases are TGTGCCAGCAGTGAAGACAGGGGGCCTGGGGCCAACGTCCTGACTTTC.